This T cell receptor (beta chain) emerged from a study of control samples from healthy donors and cancer patients (TCRdb year 2020). Trimming at the junction amounts to 3 bases on V and 6 bases on J, and the germline ends lie 11 bases apart. CDR1 and CDR2, looked up from the germline V gene, are ENHRY and SYGVKD. The CDR3 runs 14 residues from the cysteine to the phenylalanine. The only DNA kept is the CDR3, 42 bases in frame from the first base. Preparation of the library involved the immunoSEQ multiplex PCR assay. TCRdb took this table from immuneACCESS and kept in-frame rearrangements with V and J called. Such tables lack part of the clones; where checked against another copy, unresolved V genes explain under half of the gap, and the rest is unexplained. The sample data list 100,000 to 150,000 clones, and about nine tenths of these were observed just once. The biggest ten clones account for 2.5% to 3% of the sample.

On this clone: Its recognized antigen is unknown. No qualities accompany the bases; no much larger clone lies one base away.

The receptor was isolated from a middle-aged man in good health. The specimen sequenced was blood. This sequence uses TRBV10-3 and TRBJ2-2; matching of 6 bases hints at TRBD2 as the D gene. The CDR3: CAISEGAGPGELFF. Here is the DNA: TGTGCCATCAGTGAAGGCGCGGGGCCCGGGGAGCTGTTTTTT.